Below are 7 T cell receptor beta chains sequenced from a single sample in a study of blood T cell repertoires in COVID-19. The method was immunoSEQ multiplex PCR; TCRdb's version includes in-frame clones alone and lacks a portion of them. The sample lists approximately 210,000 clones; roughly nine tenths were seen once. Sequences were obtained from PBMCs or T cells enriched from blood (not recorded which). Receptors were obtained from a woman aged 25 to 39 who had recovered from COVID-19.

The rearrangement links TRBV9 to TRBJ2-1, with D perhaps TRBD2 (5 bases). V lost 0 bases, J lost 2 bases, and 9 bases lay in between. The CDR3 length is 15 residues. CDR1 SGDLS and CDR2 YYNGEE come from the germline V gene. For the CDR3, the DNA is TGTGCCAGCAGCGTAGCGGGAAGCCCCTACAATGAGCAGTTCTTC. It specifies CASSVAGSPYNEQFF.

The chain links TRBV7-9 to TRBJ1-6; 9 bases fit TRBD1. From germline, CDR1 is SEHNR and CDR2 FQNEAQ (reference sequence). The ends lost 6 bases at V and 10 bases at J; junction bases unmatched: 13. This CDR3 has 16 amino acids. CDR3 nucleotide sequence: TGTGCCAGCAGTTATAGGACCGGGACAGGGATGTCACCCCTCCACTTT. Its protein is CASSYRTGTGMSPLHF.

CDR3 loop: CAWRRGLIHQYEQYF. CDR3 DNA: TGTGCCTGGAGACGGGGACTAATACATCAGTACGAGCAGTACTTC. The chain links TRBV30 to TRBJ2-7; 7 nucleotides align to TRBD2. From germline, CDR1 is GTSNPN and CDR2 SVGIG (reference sequence). The junction had 12 bases not matched to a gene; V was cut back by 3 bases and J by 4 bases. CDR3 size: 15 residues. Supplemented by reference TRBV30 and TRBJ2-7, the full variable domain reads SQTIHQWPATLVQPVGSPLSLECTVEGTSNPNLYWYRQAAGRGLQLLFYSVGIGQISSEVPQNLSASRPQDRQFILSSKKLLLSDSGFYLCAWRRGLIHQYEQYFGPGTRLTVT.

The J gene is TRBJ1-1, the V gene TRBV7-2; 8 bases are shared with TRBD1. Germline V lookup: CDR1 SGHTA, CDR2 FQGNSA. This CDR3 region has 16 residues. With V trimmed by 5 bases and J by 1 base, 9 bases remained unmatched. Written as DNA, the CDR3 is TGTGCCAGCAGCCTACGACAGGGGTTGGGGAACACTGAAGCTTTCTTT. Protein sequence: CASSLRQGLGNTEAFF. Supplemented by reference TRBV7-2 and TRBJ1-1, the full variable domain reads GAGVSQSPSNKVTEKGKDVELRCDPISGHTALYWYRQSLGQGLEFLIYFQGNSAPDKSGLPSDRFSAERTGGSVSTLTIQRTQQEDSAVYLCASSLRQGLGNTEAFFGQGTRLTVV.

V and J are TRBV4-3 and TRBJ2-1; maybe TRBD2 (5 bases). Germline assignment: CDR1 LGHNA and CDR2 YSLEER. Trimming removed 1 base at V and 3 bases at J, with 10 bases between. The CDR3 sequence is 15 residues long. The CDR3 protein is CASSQGGTSYNEQFF. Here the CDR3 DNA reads TGCGCCAGCAGCCAAGGGGGTACTAGCTACAATGAGCAGTTCTTC.

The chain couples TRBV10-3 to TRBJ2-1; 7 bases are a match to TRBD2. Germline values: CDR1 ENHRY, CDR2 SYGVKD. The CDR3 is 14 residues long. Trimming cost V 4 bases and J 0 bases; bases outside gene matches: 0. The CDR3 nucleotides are TGTGCCATCAGTGCGGGAGGCTCCTACAATGAGCAGTTCTTC. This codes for CAISAGGSYNEQFF.

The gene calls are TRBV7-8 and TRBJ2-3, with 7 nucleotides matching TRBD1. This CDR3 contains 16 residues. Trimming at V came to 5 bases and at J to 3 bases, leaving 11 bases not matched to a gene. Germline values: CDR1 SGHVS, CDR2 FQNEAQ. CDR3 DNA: TGTGCCAGCAGCACCCGCGACAGGGCTTGGACAGATACGCAGTATTTT. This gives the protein CASSTRDRAWTDTQYF.